The 15 T cell receptor beta chains presented below share a single source sample, sequenced in a study of cytomegalovirus exposure and HLA in healthy donors. The PCR had 60 Vbeta and 13 Jbeta primers. The assay was immunoSEQ multiplex PCR, and TCRdb's table has in-frame clones only and misses some. The table shows under 250,000 clones, with 76% occurring only once. Source material: PBMCs. The receptors were sampled from a man aged 18 to 30 in good health and CMV-seronegative.

J is TRBJ1-2 and V is TRBV2; 7 positions match TRBD1. Germline V gene data show CDR1 as SNHLY and CDR2 as FYNNEI. This CDR3 is 14 amino acids long. The ends lost 3 bases at V and 3 bases at J; junction bases unmatched: 4. This CDR3 reads CASSEDRPDYGYTF. CDR3 nucleotides: TGTGCCAGCAGTGAGGACAGGCCCGACTATGGCTACACCTTC.

CDR3 in amino acids: CASSSDRRNTEAFF. The CDR3, as DNA: TGTGCCAGCTCATCGGACAGGCGGAACACTGAAGCTTTCTTT. The chain couples TRBV18 to TRBJ1-1, with 7 bases lining up with TRBD1. Germline CDR1 reads KGHSH; CDR2 reads LQKENI. Germline trimming cut 5 bases from V and 1 base from J; bases unmatched to any gene: 4. CDR3 length equals 14 residues.

The J gene is TRBJ2-5, the V gene TRBV15; possible D gene TRBD2, 6 bases. Germline CDR1 reads LNHNV; CDR2 reads YYDKDF (reference sequence). This CDR3 spans 15 amino acids. The V end was cut by 0 bases, the J end by 1 base, with 9 bases between. This CDR3 is CATSRDSGSQETQYF. The CDR3 DNA reads TGTGCCACCAGCAGAGATAGCGGTAGCCAAGAGACCCAGTACTTC.

This chain links TRBV5-1 with TRBJ1-2; 8 bases agree with TRBD1. This CDR3 has 15 residues. Germline CDR1 SGHRS, CDR2 YFSETQ. With 9 bases clipped from V and 4 bases from J, the junction kept 14 bases outside the gene matches. The CDR3 DNA sequence: TGCGCCACCTCGGCAGGGGGCGAAGTCGGCTATGGCTACACCTTC. Its protein product is CATSAGGEVGYGYTF.

V gene TRBV6-1 combines with J gene TRBJ1-1; possible D gene TRBD1, 6 bases. The V end lost 4 bases, the J end lost 3 bases, and 18 bases lay between the germline ends. This CDR3 is built from 16 residues. CDR1 and CDR2 (germline): MNHNS, SASEGT. The CDR3 loop reads CASSASGGGGYTEAFF. As DNA, the CDR3 is TGTGCCAGCAGTGCGTCAGGAGGGGGGGGGTACACTGAAGCTTTCTTT.

The chain recombines TRBV2 with TRBJ2-7; D is uncertain. The germline V gene has CDR1 SNHLY and CDR2 FYNNEI. This CDR3 is built from 13 residues. With 1 base removed from V and 4 bases from J, the gap between germline ends came to 8 bases. The DNA of the CDR3 is TGTGCCAGCAGTGAAGTGGCGGATTACGAGCAGTACTTC. It codes for CASSEVADYEQYF. Using reference TRBV2 and TRBJ2-7 for the parts outside the CDR3, the full variable domain is EPEVTQTPSHQVTQMGQEVILRCVPISNHLYFYWYRQILGQKVEFLVSFYNNEISEKSEIFDDQFSVERPDGSNFTLKIRSTKLEDSAMYFCASSEVADYEQYFGPGTRLTVT.

This clone was counted between two and nine times. As DNA, the CDR3 is TGTGCCTCAGCGAGCTCTGGAAACACCATATATTTT. Its protein is CASASSGNTIYF. The J gene is TRBJ1-3, the V gene TRBV19; D unresolved. V lost 11 bases and J lost 0, with 8 bases in between. Germline V gene data show CDR1 as LNHDA and CDR2 as SQIVND (reference sequence). The CDR3 consists of 12 residues.

The chain joins TRBV7-8 to TRBJ2-5; 12 bases align to TRBD2. The V gene end was trimmed by 3 bases and the J gene end by 5 bases; junction bases not matched to a gene: 10. CDR1 is SGHVS and CDR2 is FQNEAQ in the germline V gene. The CDR3 has 17 residues. CDR3 DNA sequence: TGTGCCAGCAGCTTCCTAAGACTAGCGGGAGTCAGGGAGACCCAGTACTTC. Translating it yields CASSFLRLAGVRETQYF.

V usage is TRBV9 and J usage is TRBJ1-5; 7 positions match TRBD1. Looked up from germline, CDR1 is SGDLS and CDR2 is YYNGEE. The CDR3 covers 13 residues. The V gene end was trimmed by 3 bases and the J gene end by 6 bases; junction bases not matched to a gene: 3. Written as DNA, the CDR3 is TGTGCCAGCAGCGACAGGGGACTTCAGCCCCAGCATTTT. Translating it yields CASSDRGLQPQHF.

The chain is built from TRBV7-6 and TRBJ1-1, with D perhaps TRBD1 (5 bases). The germline V gene has CDR1 SGHVS and CDR2 FNYEAQ. The CDR3 sequence is 14 residues long. The ends were cut back, 5 bases at V and 7 bases at J, with 17 bases in the middle. In DNA form, the CDR3 reads TGTGCCAGCAGCGCTCCCCCGAGACAGCATGAAGCTTTCTTT. This translates into CASSAPPRQHEAFF. Using reference TRBV7-6 and TRBJ1-1 for the parts outside the CDR3, the full variable domain is GAGVSQSPRYKVTKRGQDVALRCDPISGHVSLYWYRQALGQGPEFLTYFNYEAQQDKSGLPNDRFSAERPEGSISTLTIQRTEQRDSAMYRCASSAPPRQHEAFFGQGTRLTVV.

This chain links TRBV27 with TRBJ1-5, with a weak D call TRBD1 (5 bases). CDR1 and CDR2 (germline): MNHEY, SMNVEV (reference sequence). The germline V and J ends were trimmed by 1 base and 2 bases, with 9 bases remaining between them. The CDR3 sequence is 15 residues long. As DNA, the CDR3 is TGTGCCAGCAGTTTATTTCCGGGGGGCAATCAGCCCCAGCATTTT. Residues: CASSLFPGGNQPQHF.

V and J are TRBV10-3 and TRBJ2-5, with 12 nucleotides matching TRBD2. Per germline, CDR1 ENHRY and CDR2 SYGVKD. The CDR3 is 16 amino acids. Trimming at V came to 2 bases and at J to 3 bases, leaving 4 bases not matched to a gene. The CDR3 sequence: CAISELAGGGKETQYF. CDR3 nucleotide sequence: TGTGCCATCAGTGAGCTAGCGGGAGGGGGGAAAGAGACCCAGTACTTC.

The chain recombines TRBV10-3 with TRBJ2-7; 10 bases are a match to TRBD2. CDR3 size: 19 residues. Germline assignment: CDR1 ENHRY and CDR2 SYGVKD. V lost 2 bases, J lost 5 bases, and 18 bases stayed unmatched. The CDR3 DNA sequence: TGTGCCATCAGTGAGGGAAACCCTACGAGCGGGAGGGCCGGCAACGAGCAGTACTTC. Its translation is CAISEGNPTSGRAGNEQYF.

The chain is built from TRBV6-5 and TRBJ1-5, with D unclear. V lost 2 bases, J lost 4 bases, and 9 bases lay in between. The CDR3 length is 14 residues. CDR1 and CDR2 from the germline V gene are MNHEY and SVGAGI. The CDR3 spells CASSYGGRNQPQHF. The CDR3 region has the DNA TGTGCCAGCAGTTACGGTGGCAGAAATCAGCCCCAGCATTTT.

Worth noting for this clone: One junction end disagrees with the germline gene, perhaps due to a read error. V and J are TRBV7-7 and TRBJ2-1; tentatively, D is TRBD2 (7 bases). Per germline, CDR1 SSHAT and CDR2 FNYEAQ (reference sequence). This CDR3 spans 15 amino acids. The CDR3 protein is CASSLRGASYNEQFF. In DNA, the CDR3 is TGTGCTAGCAGCTTACGGGGGGCGTCCTACAATGAGCAGTTCTTC.